This TCR beta chain was captured in a study of blood T cell repertoires in COVID-19. Looked up from germline, CDR1 is SNHLY and CDR2 is FYNNEI. The V segment lost 6 bases and the J segment 5 bases; nucleotides outside the gene matches: 4. There are 13 residues in the CDR3. Data came from immunoSEQ multiplex PCR; TCRdb stores just in-frame clones and leaves some out. The sample has 200,000 to 250,000 clones, 82% seen once. V usage is TRBV2 and J usage is TRBJ1-3; 7 nucleotides align to TRBD1. The sequence was obtained from a woman aged 55-69 years who had recovered from COVID-19. Source material: PBMCs or T cells enriched from blood (not recorded which). The CDR3 DNA reads TGTGCCAGCAGGTCAGGGGGGAGAAACACCATATATTTT. It codes for CASRSGGRNTIYF. The complete variable domain, with remaining parts taken from reference TRBV2 and TRBJ1-3, reads EPEVTQTPSHQVTQMGQEVILRCVPISNHLYFYWYRQILGQKVEFLVSFYNNEISEKSEIFDDQFSVERPDGSNFTLKIRSTKLEDSAMYFCASRSGGRNTIYFGEGSWLTVV.